These 19 T cell receptor beta chains originate from one sample sequenced in a study of blood T cell repertoires in COVID-19. TCRdb's copy holds only in-frame clones and misses some; the assay was immunoSEQ multiplex PCR. Here the sample spans fewer than 200,000 clones, approximately 85% being singletons. The sample consisted of peripheral blood. Receptors were obtained from a man in his sixties who had recovered from COVID-19.

The chain recombines TRBV5-6 with TRBJ1-2; perhaps TRBD1 as D (6 bases). This CDR3 region has 16 residues. The V gene lost 4 bases and the J gene lost 2 bases, with 18 bases spanning the gap. The germline gives CDR1 SGHDT, CDR2 YYEEEE. CDR3 coding DNA: TGTGCCAGCAGCCCTACACCAGGGGAGTCAAACTATGGCTACACCTTC. The encoded protein is CASSPTPGESNYGYTF. Using reference TRBV5-6 and TRBJ1-2 for the parts outside the CDR3, the full variable domain is DAGVTQSPTHLIKTRGQQVTLRCSPKSGHDTVSWYQQALGQGPQFIFQYYEEEERQRGNFPDRFSGHQFPNYSSELNVNALLLGDSALYLCASSPTPGESNYGYTFGSGTRLTVV.

V gene TRBV7-9 combines with J gene TRBJ1-6; 10 nucleotides line up with TRBD1. Germline V CDR1 and CDR2: SEHNR, FQNEAQ (reference sequence). V was pared by 8 bases and J by 0 bases, with 4 bases of the junction left unmatched. The CDR3 totals 16 residues. CDR3 in amino acids: CASGGQGSSYNSPLHF. The CDR3 DNA reads TGTGCCAGCGGGGGACAGGGGAGCTCCTATAATTCACCCCTCCACTTT.

In its sample, this clone was seen many times. The chain uses TRBV29-1 and TRBJ2-7; TRBD1 agrees at 7 bases. The trim removed 4 bases at V and 1 base at J, leaving 1 base unmatched. Germline CDR1 reads SQVTM; CDR2 reads ANQGSEA. This CDR3 has 12 amino acids. The CDR3 spells CSVGDSSYEQYF. The CDR3 coding sequence is TGCAGCGTTGGGGACAGTTCCTACGAGCAGTACTTC.

This clone turned up a few times. V is TRBV2 and J is TRBJ1-2; possibly TRBD1 for D (6 bases). Germline CDR1 reads SNHLY; CDR2 reads FYNNEI. The V end lost 8 bases, the J end lost 7 bases, and 17 bases lay between the germline ends. The CDR3 is 13 residues long. CDR3 nucleotide sequence: TGTGCCAGCCCTCGGGGGGCAGAAAGTGGCTACACCTTC. Translation: CASPRGAESGYTF. The variable domain in full, completed from reference TRBV2 and TRBJ1-2, reads EPEVTQTPSHQVTQMGQEVILRCVPISNHLYFYWYRQILGQKVEFLVSFYNNEISEKSEIFDDQFSVERPDGSNFTLKIRSTKLEDSAMYFCASPRGAESGYTFGSGTRLTVV.

The chain uses TRBV6-5 and TRBJ2-1; D unresolved. V gave up 5 bases and J gave up 0 bases, with 11 bases separating them. Germline CDR1 MNHEY, CDR2 SVGAGI. This CDR3 is built from 15 residues. The CDR3 nucleotides are TGTGCCAGCAGTCTTCACACCAGCTCCTACAATGAGCAGTTCTTC. Residues: CASSLHTSSYNEQFF.

The CDR3: CASSLGTTNYGYTF. For the CDR3, the DNA is TGTGCCAGCAGCTTAGGGACAACTAACTATGGCTACACCTTC. The chain employs TRBV11-2 and TRBJ1-2; possible D gene TRBD1, 5 bases. The V and J ends lost 1 base and 0 bases respectively, with 6 bases between them. The CDR3 is 14 residues long. In germline, CDR1 is SGHAT, CDR2 FQNNGV.

In its sample, this clone was seen once. The chain couples TRBV5-1 to TRBJ2-3; TRBD1 agrees at 7 bases. Germline V gene lookup returns CDR1 SGHRS and CDR2 YFSETQ. V was clipped by 2 bases and J by 2 bases; unmatched bases: 8. The CDR3 extends over 16 amino acids. CDR3 region: CASSLEGAPTTDTQYF. CDR3 bases: TGCGCCAGCAGCTTAGAGGGGGCTCCGACCACAGATACGCAGTATTTT.

The CDR3 nucleotides are TGTGCCAGCAGCGTAGCACCGCGGCAGGGCACCGGGGAGCTGTTTTTT. This codes for CASSVAPRQGTGELFF. The rearrangement joins TRBV9 to TRBJ2-2, with a tentative D call TRBD1 (5 bases). Germline lookup yields CDR1 SGDLS and CDR2 YYNGEE. The CDR3 contains 16 residues. V lost 0 bases and J 4 bases, leaving 13 bases between the germline ends.

This chain connects TRBV18 to TRBJ2-5; 9 nucleotides agree with TRBD2. Looked up from germline, CDR1 is KGHSH and CDR2 is LQKENI. V lost 2 bases and J lost 1; bases outside the gene matches: 8. This CDR3 region has 17 residues. The CDR3 here is CASSPNEGAGGQETQYF. The CDR3 region has the DNA TGTGCCAGCTCACCAAACGAGGGAGCGGGGGGCCAAGAGACCCAGTACTTC.

The V gene is TRBV3-1 (or the pseudogene TRBV3-2), the J gene TRBJ2-7; 9 bases are shared with TRBD1. The CDR3 totals 16 residues. With V trimmed by 4 bases and J by 3 bases, 10 bases remained unmatched. Germline V lookup: CDR1 LGHDT, CDR2 YNNKEL (reference sequence). The CDR3 sequence: CASSPERWTGVYEQYF. CDR3 DNA: TGTGCCAGCAGCCCGGAACGATGGACAGGGGTCTACGAGCAGTACTTC.

V is TRBV2 and J is TRBJ1-2; tentatively, D is TRBD1 (6 bases). This CDR3 is built from 11 residues. With 6 bases removed from V and 4 bases from J, the gap between germline ends came to 6 bases. Looked up from germline, CDR1 is SNHLY and CDR2 is FYNNEI. In DNA, the CDR3 is TGTGCCAGCAGGGACAGCTATGGCTACACCTTC. This codes for CASRDSYGYTF.

V is TRBV4-3 and J is TRBJ1-2; a possible D gene is TRBD1 (5 bases). CDR3 size: 14 residues. Per germline, CDR1 LGHNA and CDR2 YSLEER. Between the trimmed V and J ends, which lost 3 bases and 3 bases, there was a span of 11 bases. The chain's CDR3 is CASSHQDRHYGYTF. The CDR3 nucleotides are TGCGCCAGCAGCCATCAAGACAGACACTATGGCTACACCTTC.

The V gene is TRBV5-6, the J gene TRBJ1-6; the match to TRBD1 covers 7 bases. This CDR3 spans 16 amino acids. Germline CDR1 SGHDT, CDR2 YYEEEE. With 5 bases clipped from V and 2 bases from J, the junction kept 7 bases outside the gene matches. The CDR3 protein is CASRGTEDPYNSPLHF. The CDR3 DNA follows: TGTGCCAGCAGGGGGACAGAAGATCCCTATAATTCACCCCTCCACTTT.

V usage is TRBV12-1 and J usage is TRBJ2-1; the listed D gene, TRBD2, was not tested against the DNA. TRBV12-1 corresponds to a pseudogene. CDR3 length: 17 amino acids. The CDR3: CASSPRLAGSSYNEQFF. CDR3 coding DNA: TGTGCCAGCAGCCCCAGACTAGCGGGTAGCTCCTACAATGAGCAGTTCTTC.

This chain links TRBV25-1 with TRBJ1-2, with TRBD1 identical over 7 bases. V lost 3 bases, J lost 4 bases, and 8 bases stayed unmatched. The CDR3 extends over 15 amino acids. CDR1 and CDR2 from the germline V gene are MGHDK and SYGVNS. CDR3 bases: TGTGCCAGCAGTGACAGGACAGGTGGTGTCTATGGCTACACCTTC. Translated: CASSDRTGGVYGYTF.

The CDR3 DNA is TGTGCCAGCAGCTTTACTAGCGTAGATACGCAGTATTTT. This encodes CASSFTSVDTQYF. This chain connects TRBV11-1 to TRBJ2-3, with TRBD2 matching 7 bases. The V and J ends lost 3 bases and 5 bases, in that order; junction bases with no gene match: 2. The germline CDR1 and CDR2 sequences are SGHAT and FQDESV (reference sequence). The CDR3 extends over 13 amino acids.

This chain links TRBV2 with TRBJ2-3, with no clear D. V was cut by 3 bases and J by 2 bases, with 6 bases left in between. The CDR3 runs 13 residues. CDR1 is SNHLY, CDR2 FYNNEI, per germline. CDR3 sequence reads: CASSEENTDTQYF. Written as DNA, the CDR3 is TGTGCCAGCAGTGAGGAGAACACAGATACGCAGTATTTT. Full variable domain (rest looked up from reference TRBV2 and TRBJ2-3): EPEVTQTPSHQVTQMGQEVILRCVPISNHLYFYWYRQILGQKVEFLVSFYNNEISEKSEIFDDQFSVERPDGSNFTLKIRSTKLEDSAMYFCASSEENTDTQYFGPGTRLTVL.

The V gene is TRBV7-2, the J gene TRBJ2-5, with 15 bases fitting TRBD2. With V trimmed by 5 bases and J by 4 bases, 11 bases remained unmatched. The CDR3 length is 18 residues. Germline CDR1 SGHTA, CDR2 FQGNSA. CDR3 loop: CASSLGTSGGPIRETQYF. CDR3 nucleotide sequence: TGTGCCAGCAGCCTCGGGACTAGCGGGGGGCCGATCCGAGAGACCCAGTACTTC.

Turning to this clone: The junction departs from germline at one end; a sequencing error may be responsible. The chain joins TRBV7-7 to TRBJ2-5, with unresolved D. The CDR3 runs 12 residues. Germline CDR1 and CDR2: SSHAT and FNYEAQ (reference sequence). The CDR3 loop is CASSLPGETQYF. The CDR3 nucleotides read TGTGCTAGCAGCTTGCCGGGTGAGACCCAGTACTTC.